Below, one T cell receptor (beta chain) is given with its context. Its antigen is not identified. This specimen belongs to a study of response to subunit inactivated influenza vaccine. Overall study findings and caveats: The authors put forward the suggestion that each seasonal influenza vaccination may bring in only a limited number of new T cells.

TCRdb reprocessed the RT-PCR reads via MiXCR and lists one record per CDR3 protein. In the table there are around 320,000 distinct CDR3 sequences, over 20% of which are singletons. The CDR3 totals 17 residues. V lost 8 bases, J lost 1 base, and 16 bases stayed unmatched. CDR1 is MDHEN and CDR2 is SYDVKM in the germline V gene. This sample comprised PBMCs from blood, obtained approximately 22 months after vaccination. V is TRBV28 and J is TRBJ1-2, with 7 bases aligning to TRBD1. The clonotype originates from a man aged 50 to 75 who received an inactivated influenza vaccine. The CDR3 coding sequence is TGTGCCAGCGCCACACAAATAGGGACAGAAGTTAACTATGGCTACACCTTC. Its translation is CASATQIGTEVNYGYTF.